These T cell receptor beta chains were read from a single sample in a study of T cells after posttransplantation cyclophosphamide. Generated by immunoSEQ multiplex PCR, the TCRdb table keeps only in-frame clones and is missing some. Of some 66,000 clones listed, about 93% are singletons. Sequences were obtained from PBMCs. The receptors here all came from a woman aged 25 to 45 in good health and a related stem cell transplant donor. The CDR3 runs from the conserved cysteine through the conserved F or W. Each record gives: clone size, D gene, V gene, J gene, CDR3 DNA, CDR3 protein. D genes are given only for firm matches. Clone size is shown for a subset of rows, as once, few, many or a class of expanded clone.

.	.	TRBV5-1	TRBJ1-1	TGCGCCAGCAGCCCCGGGTGGGTGAACACTGAAGCTTTCTTT	CASSPGWVNTEAFF
.	.	TRBV7-9	TRBJ1-1	TGTGCCAGCACCCCTATGACAGGGAACACTGAAGCTTTCTTT	CASTPMTGNTEAFF
.	.	TRBV7-2	TRBJ1-2	TGTGCCAGCAGCTTAGGAGGGTCCCAGAACTATGGCTACACCTTC	CASSLGGSQNYGYTF
.	.	TRBV18	TRBJ2-1	TGTGCCAGCTCACCACATGGGGATGAGCAGTTCTTC	CASSPHGDEQFF
once	.	TRBV10-3	TRBJ1-3	TGTGCCATCAGTGCCGACACCTCTGGAAACACCATATATTTT	CAISADTSGNTIYF
.	TRBD1	TRBV6-1	TRBJ2-7	TGTGCCAGCAGTGAAGCGCCAGGGGGCGACGAGCAGTACTTC	CASSEAPGGDEQYF
.	TRBD1	TRBV28	TRBJ1-1	TGTGCCAGCAGTATAAGGGGGCGCCAAGCTTTCTTT	CASSIRGRQAFF
.	.	TRBV6-5	TRBJ1-6	TGTGCCAGCAGTTGGTATAACTCCTATAATTCACCCCTCCACTTT	CASSWYNSYNSPLHF
.	TRBD1	TRBV5-1	TRBJ1-3	TGCGCCAGCAGCGTCGGGACAGCCTCAACTCCCTCTGGAAACACCATATATTTT	CASSVGTASTPSGNTIYF
.	.	TRBV6-4	TRBJ1-1	TGTGCCAGCAGGGCGGACGGTCGTACTTTCTTT	CASRADGRTFF
.	.	TRBV18	TRBJ1-1	TGTGCCAGCTCACAGGACAGGAACACTGAAGCTTTCTTT	CASSQDRNTEAFF
.	.	TRBV5-4	TRBJ2-7	TGTGCCAGCAGCTTCAGCGGTACCTACGAGCAGTACTTC	CASSFSGTYEQYF
.	.	TRBV15	TRBJ2-7	TGTGCCACCAGCAGGGGGACTGGAAGCTCCTACGAGCAGTACTTC	CATSRGTGSSYEQYF
.	TRBD2	TRBV7-9	TRBJ2-3	TGTGCCAGCAGCCCACCCATAAGAGCTAGCGGGCGCACAGATACGCAGTATTTT	CASSPPIRASGRTDTQYF
.	.	TRBV6-5	TRBJ1-2	TGTGCCAGCAGTCAACAGGAATTGGATGGCTACACCTTC	CASSQQELDGYTF
.	.	TRBV30	TRBJ2-6	TGTGCCTGGGGCTCTGGGGCCAACGTCCTGACTTTC	CAWGSGANVLTF
.	.	TRBV12-5	TRBJ1-5	TGTGCTAGTGGTTTGGGCAGTAATAATCAGCCCCAGCATTTT	CASGLGSNNQPQHF
.	TRBD2	TRBV18	TRBJ2-6	TGTGCCAGCTCACCAATACACCTCGGGGGGAGAGCTGGGGCCAACGTCCTGACTTTC	CASSPIHLGGRAGANVLTF
.	TRBD1	TRBV5-6	TRBJ1-2	TGTGCCTCATCCGGGACAGGGGGCCTTATCTATGGCTACACCTTC	CASSGTGGLIYGYTF
.	.	TRBV19	TRBJ1-5	TGTGCCAGTAGTGTCCGGGACACCAATCAGCCCCAGCATTTT	CASSVRDTNQPQHF
.	TRBD1	TRBV7-2	TRBJ1-5	TGTGCCAGCAGCCCAGACAGGGCCAATCAGCCCCAGCATTTT	CASSPDRANQPQHF
.	TRBD1	TRBV6-6	TRBJ1-1	TGTGCCAGCGCCGGGACAGGGGTGTCTGAAGCTTTCTTT	CASAGTGVSEAFF
.	TRBD1	TRBV25-1	TRBJ2-7	TGTGCCAGCAATCCACCCGGGACAGGGGGCGACGAGCAGTACTTC	CASNPPGTGGDEQYF
.	.	TRBV27	TRBJ1-1	TGTGCCAGCAGTCCCCGGGACGGTGAAGCTTTCTTT	CASSPRDGEAFF
.	TRBD1	TRBV5-1	TRBJ1-1	TGCGCCAGCAGCCAGGGACAGGGGGCGGATGAAGCTTTCTTT	CASSQGQGADEAFF
.	TRBD2	TRBV4-3	TRBJ2-3	TGCGCCAGCAGCCAAGATACTAGCGGCACAGATACGCAGTATTTT	CASSQDTSGTDTQYF